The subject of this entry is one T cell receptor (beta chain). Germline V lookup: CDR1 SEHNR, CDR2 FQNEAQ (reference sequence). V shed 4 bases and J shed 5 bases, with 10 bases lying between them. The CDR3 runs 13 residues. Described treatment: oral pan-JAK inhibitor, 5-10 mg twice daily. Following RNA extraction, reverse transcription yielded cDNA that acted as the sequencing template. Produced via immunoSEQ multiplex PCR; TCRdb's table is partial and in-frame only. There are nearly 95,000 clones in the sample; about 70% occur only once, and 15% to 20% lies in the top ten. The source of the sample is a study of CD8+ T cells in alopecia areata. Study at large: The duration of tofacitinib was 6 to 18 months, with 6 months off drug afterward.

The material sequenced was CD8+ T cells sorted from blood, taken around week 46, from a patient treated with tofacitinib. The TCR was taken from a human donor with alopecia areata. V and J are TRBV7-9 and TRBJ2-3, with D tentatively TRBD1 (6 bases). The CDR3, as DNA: TGTGCCAGCAGCTCCAACAGGGAAGATACGCAGTATTTT. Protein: CASSSNREDTQYF.